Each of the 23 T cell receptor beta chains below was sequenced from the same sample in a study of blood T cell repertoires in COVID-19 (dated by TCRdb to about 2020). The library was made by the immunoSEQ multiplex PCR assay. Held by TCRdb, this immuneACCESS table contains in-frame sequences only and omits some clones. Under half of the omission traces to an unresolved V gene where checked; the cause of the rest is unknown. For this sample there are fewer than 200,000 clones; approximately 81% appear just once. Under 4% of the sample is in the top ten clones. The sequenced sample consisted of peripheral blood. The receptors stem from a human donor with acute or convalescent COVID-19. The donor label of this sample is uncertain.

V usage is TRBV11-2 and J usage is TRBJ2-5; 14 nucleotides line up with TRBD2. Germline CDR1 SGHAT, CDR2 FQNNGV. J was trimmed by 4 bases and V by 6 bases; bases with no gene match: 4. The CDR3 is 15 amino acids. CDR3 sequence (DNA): TGTGCCAGCAGAGGGACTAGCGGGGGCGGAGAGACCCAGTACTTC. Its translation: CASRGTSGGGETQYF. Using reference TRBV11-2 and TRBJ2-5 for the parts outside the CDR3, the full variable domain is EAGVAQSPRYKIIEKRQSVAFWCNPISGHATLYWYQQILGQGPKLLIQFQNNGVVDDSQLPKDRFSAERLKGVDSTLKIQPAKLEDSAVYLCASRGTSGGGETQYFGPGTRLLVL.

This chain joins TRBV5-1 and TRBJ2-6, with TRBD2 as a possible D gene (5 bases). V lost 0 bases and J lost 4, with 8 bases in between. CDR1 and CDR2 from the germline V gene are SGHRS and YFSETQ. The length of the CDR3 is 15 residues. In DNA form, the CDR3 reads TGCGCCAGCAGCTTGGTGGGGAGCGGGGCCAACGTCCTGACTTTC. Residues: CASSLVGSGANVLTF.

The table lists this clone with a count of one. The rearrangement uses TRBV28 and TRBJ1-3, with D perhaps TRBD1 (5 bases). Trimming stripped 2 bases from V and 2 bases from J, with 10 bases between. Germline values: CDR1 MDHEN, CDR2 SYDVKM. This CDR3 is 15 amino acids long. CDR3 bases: TGTGCCAGCAGTTTAATAGGGGCCGCTGGAAACACCATATATTTT. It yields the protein CASSLIGAAGNTIYF.

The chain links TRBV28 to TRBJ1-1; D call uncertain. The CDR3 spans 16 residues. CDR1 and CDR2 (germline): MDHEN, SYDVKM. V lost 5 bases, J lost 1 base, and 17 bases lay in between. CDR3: CASSPPGVGTNTEAFF. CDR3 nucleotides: TGTGCCAGCAGTCCTCCCGGCGTGGGCACGAACACTGAAGCTTTCTTT.

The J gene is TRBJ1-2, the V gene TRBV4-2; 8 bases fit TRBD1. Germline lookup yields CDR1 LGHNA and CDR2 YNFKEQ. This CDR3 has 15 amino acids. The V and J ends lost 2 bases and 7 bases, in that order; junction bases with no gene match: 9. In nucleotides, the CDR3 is TGTGCCAGCAGCCAACTTTGGCAGGGGGCCCTTGGCTACACCTTC. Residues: CASSQLWQGALGYTF.

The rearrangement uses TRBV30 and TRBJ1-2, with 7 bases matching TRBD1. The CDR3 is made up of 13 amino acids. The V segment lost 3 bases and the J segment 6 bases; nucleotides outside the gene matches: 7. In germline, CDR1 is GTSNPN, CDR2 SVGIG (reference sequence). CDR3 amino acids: CAWRTGYSDGYTF. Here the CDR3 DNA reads TGTGCCTGGAGGACAGGGTACTCCGATGGCTACACCTTC.

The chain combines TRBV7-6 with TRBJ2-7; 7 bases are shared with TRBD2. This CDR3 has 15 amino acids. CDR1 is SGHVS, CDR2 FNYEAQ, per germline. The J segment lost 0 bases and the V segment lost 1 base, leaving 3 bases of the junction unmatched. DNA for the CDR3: TGTGCCAGCAGCTTAGAGGGAGGGGTCTCCTACGAGCAGTACTTC. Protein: CASSLEGGVSYEQYF.

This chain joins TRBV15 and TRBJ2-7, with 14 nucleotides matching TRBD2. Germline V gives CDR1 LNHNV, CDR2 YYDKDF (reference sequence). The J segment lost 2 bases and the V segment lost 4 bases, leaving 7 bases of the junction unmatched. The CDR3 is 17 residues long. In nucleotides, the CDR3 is TGTGCCACCAGCAAAGGACTAGCGGGGGGCTTCGCCTACGAGCAGTACTTC. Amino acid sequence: CATSKGLAGGFAYEQYF.

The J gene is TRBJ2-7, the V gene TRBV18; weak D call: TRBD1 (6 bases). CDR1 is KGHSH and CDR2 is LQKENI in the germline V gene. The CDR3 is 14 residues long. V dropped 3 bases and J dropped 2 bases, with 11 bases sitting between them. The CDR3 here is CASSPRTATYEQYF. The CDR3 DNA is TGTGCCAGCTCACCCAGGACAGCCACCTACGAGCAGTACTTC.

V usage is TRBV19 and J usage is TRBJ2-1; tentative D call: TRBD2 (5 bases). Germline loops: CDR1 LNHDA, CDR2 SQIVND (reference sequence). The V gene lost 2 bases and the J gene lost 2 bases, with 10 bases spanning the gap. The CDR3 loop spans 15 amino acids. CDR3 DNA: TGTGCCAGTAGTATAAAGAGGGCCCCCTACAATGAGCAGTTCTTC. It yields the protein CASSIKRAPYNEQFF.

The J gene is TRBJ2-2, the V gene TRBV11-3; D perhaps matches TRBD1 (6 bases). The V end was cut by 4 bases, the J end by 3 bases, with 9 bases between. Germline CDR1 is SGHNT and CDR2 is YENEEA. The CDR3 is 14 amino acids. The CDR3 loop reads CASSYHRDTGELFF. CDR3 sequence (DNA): TGTGCCAGCAGCTACCACAGGGACACCGGGGAGCTGTTTTTT.

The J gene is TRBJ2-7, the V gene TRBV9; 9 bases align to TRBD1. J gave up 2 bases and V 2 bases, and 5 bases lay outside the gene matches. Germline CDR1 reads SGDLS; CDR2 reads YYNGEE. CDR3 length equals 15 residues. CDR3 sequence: CASSVGTGRAYEQYF. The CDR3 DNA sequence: TGTGCCAGCAGCGTCGGGACAGGGAGGGCCTACGAGCAGTACTTC.

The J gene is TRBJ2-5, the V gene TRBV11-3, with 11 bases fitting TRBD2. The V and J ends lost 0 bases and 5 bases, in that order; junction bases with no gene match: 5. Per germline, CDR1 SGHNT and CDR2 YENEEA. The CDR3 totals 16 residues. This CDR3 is CASSLEASGGFETQYF. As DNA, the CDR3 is TGTGCCAGCAGCTTAGAGGCTAGCGGGGGGTTCGAGACCCAGTACTTC.

DNA of the CDR3: TGCAGTGCTAGGAGACTCAATGAGCAGTTCTTC. Residues: CSARRLNEQFF. This chain uses TRBV20-1 with TRBJ2-1; no clear D gene. Trimming took 3 bases from V and 6 from J, leaving 6 bases between them. Germline CDR1 is DFQATT and CDR2 is SNEGSKA (reference sequence). This CDR3 is 11 amino acids long.

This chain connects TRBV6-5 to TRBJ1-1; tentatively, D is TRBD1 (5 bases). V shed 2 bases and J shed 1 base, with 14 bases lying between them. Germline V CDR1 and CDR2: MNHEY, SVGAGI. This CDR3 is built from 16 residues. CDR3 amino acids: CASSYNRGWTNTEAFF. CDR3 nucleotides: TGTGCCAGCAGTTACAATCGGGGGTGGACGAACACTGAAGCTTTCTTT.

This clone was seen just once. In nucleotides, the CDR3 is TGTGCCAGCAGCTTCACACAGGCAGATGAGCAGTTCTTC. As protein: CASSFTQADEQFF. V is TRBV7-2 and J is TRBJ2-1; D is possibly TRBD1 (5 bases). V lost 3 bases and J 8 bases, leaving 11 bases between the germline ends. Germline V CDR1 and CDR2: SGHTA, FQGNSA. The CDR3 runs to 13 residues. The whole variable domain, filled in from reference TRBV7-2 and TRBJ2-1, reads GAGVSQSPSNKVTEKGKDVELRCDPISGHTALYWYRQSLGQGLEFLIYFQGNSAPDKSGLPSDRFSAERTGGSVSTLTIQRTQQEDSAVYLCASSFTQADEQFFGPGTRLTVL.

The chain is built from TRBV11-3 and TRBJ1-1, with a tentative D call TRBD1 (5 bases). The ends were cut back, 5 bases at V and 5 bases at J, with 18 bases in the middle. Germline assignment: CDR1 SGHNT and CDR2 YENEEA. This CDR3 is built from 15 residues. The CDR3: CASSRSGRGGTEAFF. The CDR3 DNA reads TGTGCCAGCAGCCGCTCGGGGCGGGGAGGAACTGAAGCTTTCTTT.

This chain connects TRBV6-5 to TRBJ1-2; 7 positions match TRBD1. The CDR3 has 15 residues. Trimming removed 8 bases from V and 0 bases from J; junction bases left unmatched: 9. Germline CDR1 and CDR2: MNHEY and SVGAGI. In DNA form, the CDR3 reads TGTGCCAGCCACGTGACAGGGCTAGCTAACTATGGCTACACCTTC. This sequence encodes CASHVTGLANYGYTF.

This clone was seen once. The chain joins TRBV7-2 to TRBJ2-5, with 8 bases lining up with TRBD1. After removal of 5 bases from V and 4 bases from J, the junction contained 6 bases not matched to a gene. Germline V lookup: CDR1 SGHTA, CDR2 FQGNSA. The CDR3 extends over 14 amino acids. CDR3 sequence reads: CASSPTGGIETQYF. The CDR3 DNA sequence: TGTGCCAGCAGCCCTACAGGGGGAATAGAGACCCAGTACTTC. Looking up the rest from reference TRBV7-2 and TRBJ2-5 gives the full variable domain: GAGVSQSPSNKVTEKGKDVELRCDPISGHTALYWYRQSLGQGLEFLIYFQGNSAPDKSGLPSDRFSAERTGGSVSTLTIQRTQQEDSAVYLCASSPTGGIETQYFGPGTRLLVL.

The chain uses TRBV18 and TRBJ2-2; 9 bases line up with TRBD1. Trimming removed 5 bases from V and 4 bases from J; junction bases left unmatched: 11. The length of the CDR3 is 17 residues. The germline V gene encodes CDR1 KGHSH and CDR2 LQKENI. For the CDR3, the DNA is TGTGCCAGCTCATCCTTCTCCGGGACAGGGAGCACCGGGGAGCTGTTTTTT. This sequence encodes CASSSFSGTGSTGELFF. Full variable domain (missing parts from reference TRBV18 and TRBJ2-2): NAGVMQNPRHLVRRRGQEARLRCSPMKGHSHVYWYRQLPEEGLKFMVYLQKENIIDESGMPKERFSAEFPKEGPSILRIQQVVRGDSAAYFCASSSFSGTGSTGELFFGEGSRLTVL.

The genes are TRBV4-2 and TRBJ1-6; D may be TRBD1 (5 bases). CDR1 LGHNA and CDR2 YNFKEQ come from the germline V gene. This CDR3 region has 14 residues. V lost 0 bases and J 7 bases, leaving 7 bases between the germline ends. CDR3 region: CASSQEKGNSPLHF. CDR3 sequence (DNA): TGTGCCAGCAGCCAAGAGAAGGGGAATTCACCCCTCCACTTT.

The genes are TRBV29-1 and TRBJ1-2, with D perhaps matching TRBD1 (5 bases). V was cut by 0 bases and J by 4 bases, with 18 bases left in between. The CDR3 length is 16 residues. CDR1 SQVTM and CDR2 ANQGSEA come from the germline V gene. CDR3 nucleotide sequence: TGCAGCGTTGAAGACCCAAGGTGGGGCGGGACCTATGGCTACACCTTC. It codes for CSVEDPRWGGTYGYTF. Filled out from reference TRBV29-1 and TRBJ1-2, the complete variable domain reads SAVISQKPSRDICQRGTSLTIQCQVDSQVTMMFWYRQQPGQSLTLIATANQGSEATYESGFVIDKFPISRPNLTFSTLTVSNMSPEDSSIYLCSVEDPRWGGTYGYTFGSGTRLTVV.

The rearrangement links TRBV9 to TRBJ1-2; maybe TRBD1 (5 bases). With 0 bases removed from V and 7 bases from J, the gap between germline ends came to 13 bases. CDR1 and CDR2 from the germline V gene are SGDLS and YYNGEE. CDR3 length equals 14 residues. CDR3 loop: CASSVDGGVLGYTF. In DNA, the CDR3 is TGTGCCAGCAGCGTAGATGGAGGGGTACTTGGCTACACCTTC.